The source of this TCR beta chain is a study of post-analysis software for immune sequencing data. A note on this clonotype: Its antigen is not identified.

The library was made from cDNA and included unique molecular identifiers. cDNA molecules numbering 400,000 to 550,000 came from approximately 0.91 to 9.4 million T cells. TCRdb re-analysed the PCR reads in MiXCR, keeping a single row per CDR3 protein. Of around 400,000 distinct CDR3 sequences in the sample, roughly 30% were seen once. This CDR3 has 15 residues. The ends were cut back, 0 bases at V and 3 bases at J, with 10 bases in the middle. Germline loops: CDR1 SGHDN, CDR2 FVKESK. Study-wide results and limits: Patients showed TRBV5-6, TRBV5-1 and TRBV20-1 among roughly five TRBV segments more frequent than in controls. Normalized Chao1 diversity was significantly lower in multiple sclerosis patients than in controls.

Material: blood. The rearrangement links TRBV14 to TRBJ2-3; D is unclear. This clonotype originated in a girl under 18 with multiple sclerosis. The CDR3 reads CASSQDRAPTDTQYF. The CDR3 DNA reads as TGTGCCAGCAGCCAAGATAGAGCGCCTACAGATACGCAGTATTTT.